One sample yielded the 6 T cell receptor beta chains listed below, sequenced in a study of shared clonotypes between healthy human individuals. The method was immunoSEQ multiplex PCR; TCRdb's version includes in-frame clones alone and lacks a portion of them. The top ten hold approximately 1.7% of the sample, which has roughly 760,000 clones, around two thirds seen once. Source material: memory CD4+ T cells sorted from blood. As for subset: CD45RA-negative fraction. The source of these receptors is a woman in her thirties in good health.

This clone was detected only a few times. The chain employs TRBV13 and TRBJ2-3; 12 nucleotides align to TRBD2. After removal of 4 bases from V and 2 bases from J, the junction contained 10 bases not matched to a gene. CDR3 length: 18 residues. The germline V gene encodes CDR1 PRHDT and CDR2 FYEKMQ (reference sequence). This chain's CDR3 is CASSSPQLAGGYTDTQYF. For the CDR3, the DNA is TGTGCCAGCAGCTCCCCGCAACTAGCGGGAGGATACACAGATACGCAGTATTTT. Drawing the rest from reference TRBV13 and TRBJ2-3, the complete variable domain is AAGVIQSPRHLIKEKRETATLKCYPIPRHDTVYWYQQGPGQDPQFLISFYEKMQSDKGSIPDRFSAQQFSDYHSELNMSSLELGDSALYFCASSSPQLAGGYTDTQYFGPGTRLTVL.

The chain is built from TRBV19 and TRBJ2-7; 8 bases fit TRBD1. This CDR3 region has 11 residues. Germline CDR1 and CDR2: LNHDA and SQIVND (reference sequence). After removal of 7 bases from V and 6 bases from J, the junction contained 2 bases not matched to a gene. CDR3 sequence: CASNQGAEQYF. The CDR3 DNA reads TGTGCCAGTAACCAGGGGGCCGAGCAGTACTTC.

V gene TRBV5-4 combines with J gene TRBJ2-7, with 11 bases lining up with TRBD2. CDR1 SGHNT and CDR2 YYREEE come from the germline V gene (reference sequence). V lost 2 bases, J lost 3 bases, and 1 base stayed unmatched. CDR3 length: 14 amino acids. CDR3: CASSFGTSGYEQYF. CDR3 nucleotides: TGTGCCAGCAGCTTTGGGACTAGCGGCTACGAGCAGTACTTC.

The chain uses TRBV18 and TRBJ1-1; TRBD1 matches at 8 bases. CDR1 is KGHSH and CDR2 is LQKENI in the germline V gene. This CDR3 is 13 amino acids long. V was pared by 3 bases and J by 3 bases, with 0 bases of the junction left unmatched. CDR3 in amino acids: CASSPDRDTEAFF. The DNA for the CDR3 is TGTGCCAGCTCACCGGACAGGGACACTGAAGCTTTCTTT.

This clone turned up a few times. At the DNA level, this CDR3 is encoded by other sequences in the same sample as well. The chain employs TRBV29-1 and TRBJ1-1; TRBD1 aligns across 11 bases. In germline, CDR1 is SQVTM, CDR2 ANQGSEA. CDR3 size: 13 residues. The V gene end was trimmed by 3 bases and the J gene end by 3 bases; junction bases not matched to a gene: 0. CDR3 sequence (DNA): TGCAGCGTTGAGGGACAGGGGGACACTGAAGCTTTCTTT. Translated: CSVEGQGDTEAFF.

The chain carries TRBV11-2 and TRBJ2-7; the D gene is possibly TRBD1 (5 bases). V dropped 5 bases and J dropped 4 bases, with 12 bases sitting between them. CDR1 and CDR2 (germline): SGHAT, FQNNGV. CDR3 length: 13 residues. In DNA form, the CDR3 reads TGTGCCAGCAGCCAGGGTCTAGAGTACGAGCAGTACTTC. It is translated as CASSQGLEYEQYF.